Reported below is one T cell receptor (beta chain). The study recruited people aged 18 to 89 years across 20 to 30 US areas. The data belong to a study of blood T cell repertoires in COVID-19. Study at large: Specimens from acute and convalescent COVID-19 originated in the United States, Italy and Spain.

TCRdb keeps only in-frame clones here, not all; method: immunoSEQ multiplex PCR. The sample lists around 250,000 clones, 90% to 95% seen once, with 1% to 1.5% in the top ten. The CDR3 sequence is 13 residues long. Between the trimmed V and J ends, which lost 7 bases and 3 bases, there was a span of 12 bases. The germline CDR1 and CDR2 sequences are SNHLY and FYNNEI. Sequenced input: PBMCs or T cells enriched from blood (not recorded which). This receptor was taken from a human donor in a cohort exposed to, infected with or recovered from COVID-19 (not recorded which). The donor label of this sample is uncertain. The chain couples TRBV2 to TRBJ1-1, with D possibly TRBD1 on 5 matching bases. The CDR3 bases are TGTGCCAGCAATCCGGACACCTACACTGAAGCTTTCTTT. Protein sequence: CASNPDTYTEAFF.